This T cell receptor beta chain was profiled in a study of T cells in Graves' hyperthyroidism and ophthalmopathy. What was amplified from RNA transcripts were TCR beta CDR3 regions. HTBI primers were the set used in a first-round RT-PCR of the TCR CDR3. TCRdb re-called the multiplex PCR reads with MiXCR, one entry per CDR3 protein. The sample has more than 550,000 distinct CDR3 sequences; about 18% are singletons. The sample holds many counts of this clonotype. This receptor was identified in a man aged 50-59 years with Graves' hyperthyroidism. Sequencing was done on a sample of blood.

The CDR3: CASSSDRTNQPQHF. CDR3 bases: TGTGCCAGCAGTTCGGACAGGACGAATCAGCCCCAGCATTTT. The chain combines TRBV7-9 with TRBJ1-5, with TRBD1 matching over 7 bases. Germline lookup yields CDR1 SEHNR and CDR2 FQNEAQ (reference sequence). The CDR3 is made up of 14 amino acids. V dropped 6 bases and J dropped 4; count of bases not matched to a gene: 6.